This T cell receptor (beta chain) was sequenced during a study of cytomegalovirus exposure and HLA in healthy donors. The PCR had 60 Vbeta and 13 Jbeta primers. The protocol was immunoSEQ multiplex PCR, while the TCRdb copy is restricted to in-frame clones and leaves out a portion. The sample table sets out some 41,000 clones. With 1 base clipped from V and 9 bases from J, the junction kept 18 bases outside the gene matches. CDR1 is SGDLS and CDR2 is YYNGEE in the germline V gene. The CDR3 extends over 19 amino acids. The sequence came from a male donor in good health and CMV-seronegative. The sequencing sample was made of PBMCs. The chain employs TRBV9 and TRBJ1-6; 8 bases are shared with TRBD1. CDR3: CASSVNLNRPGRGPSPLHF. The CDR3 coding sequence is TGTGCCAGCAGCGTAAATCTCAACAGGCCAGGCAGGGGGCCTTCACCCCTCCACTTT.